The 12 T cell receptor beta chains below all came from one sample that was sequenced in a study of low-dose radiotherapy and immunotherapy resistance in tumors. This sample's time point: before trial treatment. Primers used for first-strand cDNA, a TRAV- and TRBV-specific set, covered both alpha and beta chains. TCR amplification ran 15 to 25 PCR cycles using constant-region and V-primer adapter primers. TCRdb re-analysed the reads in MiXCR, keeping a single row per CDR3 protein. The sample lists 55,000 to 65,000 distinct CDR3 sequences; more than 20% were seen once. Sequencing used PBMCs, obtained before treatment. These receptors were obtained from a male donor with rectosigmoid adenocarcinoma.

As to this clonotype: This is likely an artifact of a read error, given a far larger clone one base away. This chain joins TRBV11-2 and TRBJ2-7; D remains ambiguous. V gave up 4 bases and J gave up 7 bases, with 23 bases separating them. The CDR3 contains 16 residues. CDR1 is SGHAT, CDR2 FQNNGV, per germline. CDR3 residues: CASSSRAGSSYNEQYF. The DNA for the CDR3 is TGTGCCAGCAGCTCCCGTGCAGGTAGCTCCTACAATGAGCAGTACTTC.

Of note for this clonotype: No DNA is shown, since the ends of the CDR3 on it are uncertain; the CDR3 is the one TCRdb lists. The CDR3 here is CASSPGAEHTGELFFFFFF. J is TRBJ2-2 and V is TRBV6-2 or TRBV6-3; no DNA check was done on the table's D call, TRBD1. The CDR3 has 19 amino acids, counting both end residues. CDR1 and CDR2 (germline): MNHEY, SVGEGT.

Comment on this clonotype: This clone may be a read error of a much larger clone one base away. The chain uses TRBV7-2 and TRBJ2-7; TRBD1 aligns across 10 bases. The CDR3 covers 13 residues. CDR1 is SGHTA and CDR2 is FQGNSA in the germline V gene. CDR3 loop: CSSSSRTGGEQYF. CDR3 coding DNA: TGTTCCAGCAGCTCGAGGACAGGGGGCGAGCAGTACTTC.

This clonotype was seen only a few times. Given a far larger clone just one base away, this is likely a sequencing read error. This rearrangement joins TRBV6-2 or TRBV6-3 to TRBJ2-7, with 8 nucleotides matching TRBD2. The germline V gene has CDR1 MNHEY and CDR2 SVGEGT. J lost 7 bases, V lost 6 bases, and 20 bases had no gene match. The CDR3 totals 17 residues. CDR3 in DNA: TGTGCCAGCAGCCGAACGATAAGCGGGAGCCTCCTCAATGAGCAGTACTTC. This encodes CASSRTISGSLLNEQYF.

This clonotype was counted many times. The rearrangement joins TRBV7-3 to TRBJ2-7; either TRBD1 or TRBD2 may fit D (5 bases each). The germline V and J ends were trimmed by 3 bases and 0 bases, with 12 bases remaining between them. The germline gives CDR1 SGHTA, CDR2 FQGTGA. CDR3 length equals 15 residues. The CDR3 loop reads CASSFGAVSSYEQYF. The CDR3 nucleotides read TGTGCCAGCAGCTTCGGGGCGGTCTCCTCCTACGAGCAGTACTTC. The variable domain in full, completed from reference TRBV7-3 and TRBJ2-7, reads GAGVSQTPSNKVTEKGKYVELRCDPISGHTALYWYRQSLGQGPEFLIYFQGTGAADDSGLPNDRFFAVRPEGSVSTLKIQRTERGDSAVYLCASSFGAVSSYEQYFGPGTRLTVT.

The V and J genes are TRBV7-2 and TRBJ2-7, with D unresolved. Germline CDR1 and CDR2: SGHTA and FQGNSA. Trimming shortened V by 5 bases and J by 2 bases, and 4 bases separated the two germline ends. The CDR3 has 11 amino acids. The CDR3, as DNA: TGTGCCAGCAGCGTCACCTACGAGCAGTACTTC. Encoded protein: CASSVTYEQYF.

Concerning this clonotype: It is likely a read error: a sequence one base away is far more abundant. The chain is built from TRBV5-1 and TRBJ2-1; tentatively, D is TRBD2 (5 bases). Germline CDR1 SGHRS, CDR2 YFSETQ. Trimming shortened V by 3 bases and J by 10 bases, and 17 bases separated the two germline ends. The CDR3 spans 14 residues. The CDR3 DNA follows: TGCGCCAGCAGCTCCATCTACAACGGAGGCGAGCAGTTCTTC. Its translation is CASSSIYNGGEQFF.

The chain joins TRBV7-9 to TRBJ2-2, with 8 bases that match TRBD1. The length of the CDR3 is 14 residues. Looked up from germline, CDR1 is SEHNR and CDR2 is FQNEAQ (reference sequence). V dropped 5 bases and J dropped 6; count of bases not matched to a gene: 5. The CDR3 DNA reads TGTGCCAGCAGCACCGGACAGGGTGCCGGGGAGCTGTTTTTT. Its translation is CASSTGQGAGELFF.

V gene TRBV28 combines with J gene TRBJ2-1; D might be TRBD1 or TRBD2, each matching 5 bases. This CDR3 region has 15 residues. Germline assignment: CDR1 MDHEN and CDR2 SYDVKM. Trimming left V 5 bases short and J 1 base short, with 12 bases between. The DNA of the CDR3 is TGTGCCAGCAGTCCGACGGGGACGTCCTACAATGAGCAGTTCTTC. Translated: CASSPTGTSYNEQFF.

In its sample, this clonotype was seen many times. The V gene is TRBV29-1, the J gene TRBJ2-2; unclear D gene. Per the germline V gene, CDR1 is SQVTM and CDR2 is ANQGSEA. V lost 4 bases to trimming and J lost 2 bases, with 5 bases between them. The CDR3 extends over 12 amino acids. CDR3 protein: CSVVENTGELFF. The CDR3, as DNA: TGCAGCGTTGTCGAAAACACCGGGGAGCTGTTTTTT.

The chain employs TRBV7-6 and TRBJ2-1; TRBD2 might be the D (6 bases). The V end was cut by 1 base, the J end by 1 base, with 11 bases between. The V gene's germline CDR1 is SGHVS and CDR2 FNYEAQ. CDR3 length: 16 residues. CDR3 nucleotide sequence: TGTGCCAGCAGCTTAGGGCAGGGAGGTTCCTACAATGAGCAGTTCTTC. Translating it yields CASSLGQGGSYNEQFF.

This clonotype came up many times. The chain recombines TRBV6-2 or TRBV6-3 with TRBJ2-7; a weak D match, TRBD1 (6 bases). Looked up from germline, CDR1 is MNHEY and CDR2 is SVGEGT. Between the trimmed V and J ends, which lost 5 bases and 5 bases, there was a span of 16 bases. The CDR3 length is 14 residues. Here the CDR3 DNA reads TGTGCCAGCAGTACTGAGAACAGGGACGACGAGCAGTACTTC. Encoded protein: CASSTENRDDEQYF.